What follows are 5 T cell receptor beta chains derived from one specimen sequenced in a study of cytomegalovirus exposure and HLA in healthy donors. PCR amplification relied on 60 Vbeta primers (plus 13 Jbeta primers). Sequenced by immunoSEQ multiplex PCR; TCRdb stores in-frame clones only, minus some. The repertoire holds 95,000 to 150,000 clones, with around 80% as singletons. Sequenced sample: PBMCs. These receptors were collected from a man aged 50-59 years in good health and CMV-seronegative.

Details on this clone: Other DNA sequences of this sample code for an identical CDR3. The chain links TRBV2 to TRBJ2-7; D is uncertain. V was pared by 5 bases and J by 6 bases, with 11 bases between. Germline CDR1 SNHLY, CDR2 FYNNEI. CDR3 length: 12 amino acids. The CDR3 coding sequence is TGTGCCAGCAGTCTACTTACCGGCGAGCAGTACTTC. It yields the protein CASSLLTGEQYF.

In regard to this clone: A read error may account for a junction end that differs from germline. The rearrangement links TRBV10-2 to TRBJ2-7; 10 bases line up with TRBD2. This CDR3 is 15 amino acids long. The germline V gene has CDR1 WSHSY and CDR2 SAAADI. The CDR3 here is CASRRGTSGAYGQYF. The CDR3 DNA reads TGCGCCAGCAGGAGGGGAACTAGCGGGGCCTACGGGCAGTACTTC.

J is TRBJ2-1 and V is TRBV4-3; D perhaps matches TRBD2 (6 bases). CDR1 is LGHNA, CDR2 YSLEER, per germline. V lost 6 bases and J 14 bases, leaving 20 bases between the germline ends. This CDR3 spans 13 amino acids. CDR3 loop: CASRGTGRGEEFF. The CDR3 DNA sequence: TGCGCCAGCAGGGGGACTGGGCGGGGAGAGGAGTTCTTC.

This chain uses TRBV18 with TRBJ2-7; D possibly corresponds to TRBD1 (6 bases). CDR1 and CDR2 from the germline V gene are KGHSH and LQKENI. CDR3 length: 11 amino acids. V was cut by 8 bases and J by 6 bases, with 11 bases left in between. CDR3 nucleotides: TGTGCCAGCGGAAAGACAGGCGAGCAGTACTTC. Translating it yields CASGKTGEQYF. The variable domain in full, completed from reference TRBV18 and TRBJ2-7, reads NAGVMQNPRHLVRRRGQEARLRCSPMKGHSHVYWYRQLPEEGLKFMVYLQKENIIDESGMPKERFSAEFPKEGPSILRIQQVVRGDSAAYFCASGKTGEQYFGPGTRLTVT.

The chain is built from TRBV6-1 and TRBJ2-6; D is undetermined. This CDR3 region has 13 residues. Germline values: CDR1 MNHNS, CDR2 SASEGT. Trimming cost V 6 bases and J 2 bases, with 5 bases left between them. In DNA, the CDR3 is TGTGCCAGCAGCCCTACTGGGGCCAACGTCCTGACTTTC. Its protein product is CASSPTGANVLTF.